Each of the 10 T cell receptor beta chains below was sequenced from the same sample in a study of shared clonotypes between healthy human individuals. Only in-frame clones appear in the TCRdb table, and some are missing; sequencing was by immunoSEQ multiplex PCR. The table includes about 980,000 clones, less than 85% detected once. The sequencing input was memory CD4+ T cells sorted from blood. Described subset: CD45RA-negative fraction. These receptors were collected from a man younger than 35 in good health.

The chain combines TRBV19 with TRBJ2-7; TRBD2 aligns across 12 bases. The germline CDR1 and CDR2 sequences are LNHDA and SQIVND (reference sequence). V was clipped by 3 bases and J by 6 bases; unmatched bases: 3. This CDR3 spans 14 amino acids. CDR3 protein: CASSILAGGFEQYF. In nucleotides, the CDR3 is TGTGCCAGTAGTATTCTAGCGGGAGGGTTCGAGCAGTACTTC.

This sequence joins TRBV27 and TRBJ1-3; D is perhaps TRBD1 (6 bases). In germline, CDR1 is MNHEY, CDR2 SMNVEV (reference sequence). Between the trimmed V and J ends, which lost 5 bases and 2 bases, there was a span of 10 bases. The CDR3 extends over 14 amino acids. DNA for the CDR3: TGTGCCAGCAGTCCCGCAGGGGCTGGAAACACCATATATTTT. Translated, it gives CASSPAGAGNTIYF.

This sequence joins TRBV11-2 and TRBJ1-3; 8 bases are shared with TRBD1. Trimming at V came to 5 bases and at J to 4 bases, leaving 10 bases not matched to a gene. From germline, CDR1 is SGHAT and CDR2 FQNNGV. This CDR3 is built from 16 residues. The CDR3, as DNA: TGTGCCAGCAGCCCAACACAGGACAGGGAGGGAAACACCATATATTTT. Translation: CASSPTQDREGNTIYF.

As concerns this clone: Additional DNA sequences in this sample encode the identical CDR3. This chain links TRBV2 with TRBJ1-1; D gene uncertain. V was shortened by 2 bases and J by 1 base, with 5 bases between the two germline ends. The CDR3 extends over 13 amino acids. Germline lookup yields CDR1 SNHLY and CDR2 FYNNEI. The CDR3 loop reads CASSEQPNTEAFF. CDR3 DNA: TGTGCCAGCAGTGAACAGCCGAACACTGAAGCTTTCTTT.

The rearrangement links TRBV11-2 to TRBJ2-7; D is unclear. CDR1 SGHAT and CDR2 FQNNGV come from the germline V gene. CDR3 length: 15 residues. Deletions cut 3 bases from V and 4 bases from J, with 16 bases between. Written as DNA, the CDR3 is TGTGCCAGCAGCTTTACTACTGATGCTTTGTACGAGCAGTACTTC. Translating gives CASSFTTDALYEQYF. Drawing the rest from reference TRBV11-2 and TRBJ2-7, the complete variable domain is EAGVAQSPRYKIIEKRQSVAFWCNPISGHATLYWYQQILGQGPKLLIQFQNNGVVDDSQLPKDRFSAERLKGVDSTLKIQPAKLEDSAVYLCASSFTTDALYEQYFGPGTRLTVT.

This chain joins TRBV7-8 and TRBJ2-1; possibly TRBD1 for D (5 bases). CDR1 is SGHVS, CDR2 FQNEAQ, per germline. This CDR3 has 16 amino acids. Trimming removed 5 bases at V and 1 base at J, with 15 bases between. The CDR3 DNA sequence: TGTGCCAGCAGCCCGTGGACACCAACTTCCTACAATGAGCAGTTCTTC. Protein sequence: CASSPWTPTSYNEQFF.

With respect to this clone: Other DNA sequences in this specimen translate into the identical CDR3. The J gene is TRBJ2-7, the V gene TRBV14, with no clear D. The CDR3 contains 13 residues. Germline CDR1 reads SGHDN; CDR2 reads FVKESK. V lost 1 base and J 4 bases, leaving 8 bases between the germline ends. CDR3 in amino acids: CASSQVHGYEQYF. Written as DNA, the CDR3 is TGTGCCAGCAGCCAAGTTCATGGGTACGAGCAGTACTTC.

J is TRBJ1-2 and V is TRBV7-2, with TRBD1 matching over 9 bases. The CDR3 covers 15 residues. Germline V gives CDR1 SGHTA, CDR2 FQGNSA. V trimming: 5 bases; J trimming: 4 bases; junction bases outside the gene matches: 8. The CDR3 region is CASSPRTGDGYGYTF. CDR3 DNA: TGTGCCAGCAGCCCTCGGACAGGGGATGGCTATGGCTACACCTTC.

In nucleotides, the CDR3 is TGTGCCAGCCTGGACAGGGCAGTGAATCAGCCCCAGCATTTT. Encoded protein: CASLDRAVNQPQHF. The chain recombines TRBV28 with TRBJ1-5; 8 positions agree with TRBD1. Germline V CDR1 and CDR2: MDHEN, SYDVKM. V lost 8 bases and J lost 4; bases outside the gene matches: 7. The CDR3 spans 14 residues.

CDR3 nucleotide sequence: TGTGCCAGCAGTCTAAGGGGGGTCAATCAGCCCCAGCATTTT. It specifies CASSLRGVNQPQHF. The gene calls are TRBV7-2 and TRBJ1-5; D perhaps matches TRBD1 (6 bases). CDR3 length: 14 residues. Trimming cost V 6 bases and J 3 bases, with 12 bases left between them. Germline V gene lookup returns CDR1 SGHTA and CDR2 FQGNSA.